This is a list of T cell receptor beta chains from one sample in a study of cytomegalovirus exposure and HLA in healthy donors. Sequencing used immunoSEQ multiplex PCR; TCRdb keeps in-frame clones, though not all of them. This repertoire shows about 160,000 clones, approximately 80% found once; its top ten account for under 15%. Sequencing used PBMCs. These receptors all come from a woman aged 45-65 years in good health and CMV-seronegative. Each CDR3 is given with its conserved first and last residue. D genes are given only for firm matches. The size field is filled for only some rows; it gives once, few, many or a size class.

d_gene,j_gene,abundance,v_gene,CDR3nt,CDR3aa
TRBD1,TRBJ1-1,NA,TRBV27,TGTGCCAGCAGTTTTCGACAGGGCAAAGCTTTCTTT,CASSFRQGKAFF
TRBD1,TRBJ2-7,NA,TRBV7-2,TGTGCCAGCAGCTTCGGACAGGTATCCTACGAGCAGTACTTC,CASSFGQVSYEQYF
TRBD1,TRBJ2-3,once,TRBV19,TGTGCCAGTAGTGACAGGGGGGTTAGCACAGATACGCAGTATTTT,CASSDRGVSTDTQYF
NA,TRBJ1-2,NA,TRBV28,TGTGCCAGCAGTTTAGAGGGCGGGCCCTTCTATGGCTACACCTTC,CASSLEGGPFYGYTF
NA,TRBJ2-6,NA,TRBV6-4,TGTGCCAACCCGGGGGAAGGGGGGGCCCTAAGCTCTGGGGCCAACGTCCTGACTTTC,CANPGEGGALSSGANVLTF
TRBD1,TRBJ1-1,few,TRBV6-1,TGTGCCAGCAGCCCGGATGACAGGGGTAACGAAGCTTTCTTT,CASSPDDRGNEAFF
NA,TRBJ1-5,NA,TRBV2,TGTGCCAGCGGCATTCATCAGCCCCAGCATTTT,CASGIHQPQHF
TRBD2,TRBJ2-7,NA,TRBV9,TGTGCCAGCAGCCTAGCCGGGACTAGCATCTCCGAGCAGTACTTC,CASSLAGTSISEQYF
TRBD1,TRBJ1-2,NA,TRBV6-4,TGTGCCAGCAGTGAAGCAGGGGGTTATGGCTACACCTTC,CASSEAGGYGYTF
NA,TRBJ2-2,NA,TRBV6-4,TGTGCCAGCAGAAGAGAGACCGGGGGTCACACCGGGGAGCTGTTTTTT,CASRRETGGHTGELFF
TRBD1,TRBJ2-2,NA,TRBV5-1,TGCGCCAGCAGCTTGGGGGGGACAGCTAACACCGGGGAGCTGTTTTTT,CASSLGGTANTGELFF
NA,TRBJ1-2,NA,TRBV13,TGTGCCAGCAGCTTAGGGGCGGCGAGGGGCTACACCTTC,CASSLGAARGYTF
NA,TRBJ2-5,NA,TRBV15,TGTGCCACCAGCCCCCAGGACAGTGTGGAGACCCAGTACTTC,CATSPQDSVETQYF
NA,TRBJ1-1,once,TRBV19,TGTGCCAGTAGTATGAACGCTAAGGGGGTCGGGACTGAAGCTTTCTTT,CASSMNAKGVGTEAFF
NA,TRBJ2-3,NA,TRBV10-2,TGCGCCAGCAGTGGAACAACCGATACGCAGTATTTT,CASSGTTDTQYF
NA,TRBJ2-7,NA,TRBV7-2,TGTGCCAGCAGCTCTGGCAGGCACTACGAGCAGTACTTC,CASSSGRHYEQYF
TRBD1,TRBJ1-1,NA,TRBV5-1,TGCGCCAGCAGCCTGACAGGGGACACTGAAGCTTTCTTT,CASSLTGDTEAFF
TRBD1,TRBJ2-1,NA,TRBV5-4,TGTGCCAGCAGCTTACCCGGGACAGACAATGAGCAGTTCTTC,CASSLPGTDNEQFF
TRBD2,TRBJ2-3,NA,TRBV5-1,TGCGCCAGCAGCTTGGCCGGGCTAGCGGGGGGAGGAGATACGCAGTATTTT,CASSLAGLAGGGDTQYF
TRBD1,TRBJ1-1,NA,TRBV5-1,TGCGCCAGCAGCACCCTTATCCGGGACAGGAACACTGAAGCTTTCTTT,CASSTLIRDRNTEAFF
TRBD1,TRBJ2-7,NA,TRBV5-1,TGCGCCAGCAGCTTGGACACAGGGGGTTACGAGCAGTACTTC,CASSLDTGGYEQYF
TRBD1,TRBJ2-7,NA,TRBV27,TGTGCCAGCAGTCACGGGGACAGCTCCTACGAGCAGTACTTC,CASSHGDSSYEQYF
TRBD1,TRBJ2-2,NA,TRBV5-4,TGTGCCAGCAGCTTGGCAGGGGGCGCCCCCGGGGAGCTGTTTTTT,CASSLAGGAPGELFF
NA,TRBJ1-1,NA,TRBV20-1,TGCAGTGCTACACCAGTCGAAGCTTTCTTT,CSATPVEAFF
TRBD1,TRBJ2-1,NA,TRBV7-8,TGTGCCAGCAGCTTACGACAGGGGACGTACAATGAGCAGTTCTTC,CASSLRQGTYNEQFF
NA,TRBJ2-7,NA,TRBV21-1,TGTGCCAGCAGCTCCCCCAGCAGACTTCTCGAGCAGTACTTC,CASSSPSRLLEQYF
TRBD2,TRBJ2-7,NA,TRBV2,TGTGCCAGCAGTGAAGCTGGACTAGCGGGGGCCTCCTACGAGCAGTACTTC,CASSEAGLAGASYEQYF
TRBD2,TRBJ2-7,NA,TRBV7-2,TGTGCCAGCAGCCCGTTGGGGGGGAGGGCCCCCTACGAGCAGTACTTC,CASSPLGGRAPYEQYF
TRBD1,TRBJ1-5,NA,TRBV18,TGTGCCAGCTCACCTACGACAGGGGAGAATCAGCCCCAGCATTTT,CASSPTTGENQPQHF
NA,TRBJ2-1,NA,TRBV10-3,TGTGCCATCAGTGAGTCAAGGGGATCCAATGAGCAGTTCTTC,CAISESRGSNEQFF
NA,TRBJ2-2,few,TRBV6-4,TGTGCCAGCAGCCTGGCGGGGGCTGGCGGGGAGCTGTTTTTT,CASSLAGAGGELFF
NA,TRBJ1-5,NA,TRBV15,TGTGCCACCAGCAGAGATCCCTTCTCGGCAGGTCGAAATCAGCCCCAGCATTTT,CATSRDPFSAGRNQPQHF
TRBD1,TRBJ2-2,once,TRBV7-2,TGTGCCAGCAGCTTGGGACAGCATTGGGGCGGGGAGCTGTTTTTT,CASSLGQHWGGELFF
TRBD2,TRBJ2-7,once,TRBV19,TGTGCCACCGAAGGGAGGACTAGCGGGACCATGGAGCAGTACTTC,CATEGRTSGTMEQYF
TRBD2,TRBJ2-7,once,TRBV6-5,TGTGCCAGCAGTTACTCTGGGAGGGACGAGCAGTACTTC,CASSYSGRDEQYF
TRBD2,TRBJ2-3,NA,TRBV7-2,TGTGCCAGCAGCTTACTAGCGGGAGCCCGATTGGTAGATACGCAGTATTTT,CASSLLAGARLVDTQYF
NA,TRBJ2-2,NA,TRBV29-1,TGCAGCGTTGAAGGGGGACATAACACCGGGGAGCTGTTTTTT,CSVEGGHNTGELFF
NA,TRBJ1-1,NA,TRBV19,TGTGCCAGTAGTATTTGGGAGGGCACTGAAGCTTTCTTT,CASSIWEGTEAFF
NA,TRBJ2-3,NA,TRBV4-3,TGCGCCAGCAGCCAAGGGCTCACAGATACGCAGTATTTT,CASSQGLTDTQYF
TRBD1,TRBJ1-6,NA,TRBV6-5,TGTGCCAGCAGAACAGGGGTTATGTCACCCCTCCACTTT,CASRTGVMSPLHF
NA,TRBJ1-3,once,TRBV5-4,TGTACCAGCAGCTTTGGGCACGGCTCTGGAAACACCATATATTTT,CTSSFGHGSGNTIYF
TRBD1,TRBJ2-7,NA,TRBV18,TGTGCCAGCTCCCGATTCGACAGGGGCTCTGAGCAGTACTTC,CASSRFDRGSEQYF
TRBD2,TRBJ2-7,NA,TRBV7-9,TGTGCCAGCAGCTTAGATAGACTAGCGGAGCCTCTCGAGCAGTACTTC,CASSLDRLAEPLEQYF
NA,TRBJ1-1,NA,TRBV5-1,TGCGCCAGCAGCTTGGAGACTCCTGTGGACACTGAAGCTTTCTTT,CASSLETPVDTEAFF
NA,TRBJ1-3,NA,TRBV5-1,TGCGCCAGCAGCCGACACGACGGATCTGGAAACACCATATATTTT,CASSRHDGSGNTIYF
TRBD1,TRBJ1-4,NA,TRBV7-8,TGTGCCAGCAGCTTAAGGGGGCCAACTAATGAAAAACTGTTTTTT,CASSLRGPTNEKLFF
NA,TRBJ2-7,few,TRBV4-3,TGCGCCAGCAGCCAAGAAGTTCTTCGCTACGAGCAGTACTTC,CASSQEVLRYEQYF
NA,TRBJ1-1,once,TRBV7-8,TGTGCCAGCAGCTTAGTGGTCGGAGGAAGTCGTGGTGAAGCTTTCTTT,CASSLVVGGSRGEAFF
TRBD1,TRBJ1-5,few,TRBV28,TGTGCCAGCAGTTCGGGACAGGGGTTTAATCAGCCCCAGCATTTT,CASSSGQGFNQPQHF
NA,TRBJ1-3,NA,TRBV27,TGTGCCAGCAGCTACAGGAGTGCCTCTGGAAACACCATATATTTT,CASSYRSASGNTIYF
NA,TRBJ2-2,NA,TRBV29-1,TGCAGCGTTGAAAACAGCTACACCGGGGAGCTGTTTTTT,CSVENSYTGELFF
NA,TRBJ2-3,NA,TRBV6-6,TGTGCCAGCAGTTACGGAGCCCCGAACTACAATACGCAGTATTTT,CASSYGAPNYNTQYF
NA,TRBJ1-1,NA,TRBV4-3,TGCGCCAGCAGCCAAGCGAGGGGGTTCGGAGCTTTCTTT,CASSQARGFGAFF
TRBD2,TRBJ2-7,NA,TRBV27,TGTGCCAGCAGTTTAGAAGCGGGAGGGCCTAACGAGCAGTACTTC,CASSLEAGGPNEQYF
TRBD1,TRBJ2-2,NA,TRBV4-3,TGCGCCAGCAGCCAACCACAGGGGGCCCTAACCGGGGAGCTGTTTTTT,CASSQPQGALTGELFF
TRBD2,TRBJ2-7,NA,TRBV19,TGTGCCAGTAGCCCTCTCCGGACTAGCGGGAGTCCCCCATCGAAAGAGCAGTACTTC,CASSPLRTSGSPPSKEQYF
TRBD2,TRBJ2-1,NA,TRBV7-6,TGTGCCAGCAGCTTAGGTAGCGGGAGCCACAATGAGCAGTTCTTC,CASSLGSGSHNEQFF